The 23 T cell receptor beta chains presented below share a single source sample, sequenced in a study of siplizumab effects on memory and regulatory T cells. The assay was immunoSEQ multiplex PCR, and TCRdb's table has in-frame clones only and misses some. The sample contains around 68,000 clones, about 90% of which appear only once. Sequencing was carried out using Tregs sorted from blood. The receptors derive from a human donor in good health.

J is TRBJ2-6 and V is TRBV19; a possible D gene is TRBD1 (5 bases). The CDR3 consists of 16 residues. Trimming took off 5 bases at V and 5 bases at J, with 16 bases between the two ends. The V gene's germline CDR1 is LNHDA and CDR2 SQIVND (reference sequence). CDR3 loop: CASSGTGTLWANVLTF. The CDR3 DNA sequence: TGTGCCAGTAGTGGTACAGGAACCCTCTGGGCCAACGTCCTGACTTTC.

The chain recombines TRBV7-2 with TRBJ1-4; D possibly corresponds to TRBD1 (6 bases). Trimming cost V 1 base and J 11 bases, with 8 bases left between them. CDR3 length: 12 residues. The germline CDR1 and CDR2 sequences are SGHTA and FQGNSA. The CDR3 reads CASSLVTGKLFF. The DNA of the CDR3 is TGTGCCAGCAGCTTAGTAACAGGGAAACTGTTTTTT.

The rearrangement links TRBV5-1 to TRBJ2-7; 8 bases fit TRBD1. The CDR3 runs 14 residues. V lost 0 bases and J lost 7; bases outside the gene matches: 6. Germline CDR1 reads SGHRS; CDR2 reads YFSETQ. CDR3 amino acids: CASSLVAGGQEQYF. In DNA, the CDR3 is TGCGCCAGCAGCTTGGTTGCAGGGGGCCAAGAGCAGTACTTC.

This chain links TRBV6-1 with TRBJ2-7; no firm D call. The V and J ends lost 1 base and 6 bases respectively, with 10 bases between them. From germline, CDR1 is MNHNS and CDR2 SASEGT. This CDR3 is built from 13 residues. The CDR3 DNA reads TGTGCCAGCAGTGAAGTGGGGTATCGCGAGCAGTACTTC. As protein: CASSEVGYREQYF.

Here the CDR3 reads CASSQRRARSYNEQFF. The CDR3 DNA follows: TGCGCCAGCAGCCAAAGGAGGGCTAGGAGTTACAATGAGCAGTTCTTC. V and J are TRBV4-1 and TRBJ2-1, with D tentatively TRBD2 (6 bases). Germline lookup yields CDR1 MGHRA and CDR2 YSYEKL. The CDR3 spans 16 residues. V was trimmed by 2 bases and J by 4 bases, leaving 15 bases between them.

V is TRBV30 and J is TRBJ1-1; no clear D gene. Trimming took 3 bases from V and 0 from J, leaving 20 bases between them. This CDR3 contains 17 residues. Germline assignment: CDR1 GTSNPN and CDR2 SVGIG (reference sequence). Here the CDR3 reads CAWSAALGSSMNTEAFF. In DNA, the CDR3 is TGTGCCTGGAGCGCCGCCTTGGGCAGCAGCATGAACACTGAAGCTTTCTTT.

The chain has TRBV19 and TRBJ1-2; TRBD1 aligns across 11 bases. Germline CDR1 is LNHDA and CDR2 is SQIVND (reference sequence). The CDR3 contains 15 residues. Germline trimming cut 3 bases from V and 4 bases from J; bases unmatched to any gene: 4. The CDR3 DNA follows: TGTGCCAGTAGTATCGGACAGGGGGCAAGCTATGGCTACACCTTC. Its protein product is CASSIGQGASYGYTF.

Concerning this clone itself: Relative to the germline gene, one junction end is altered; a read error may explain this. The rearrangement joins TRBV5-1 to TRBJ1-2; the D is unclear. Germline V gene lookup returns CDR1 SGHRS and CDR2 YFSETQ. The length of the CDR3 is 14 residues. In nucleotides, the CDR3 is TGTGCCAGCAGCTTCGACCCTACTAACTATGGCTACACCTTC. The encoded protein is CASSFDPTNYGYTF.

This clone was counted only a few times. The chain combines TRBV7-6 with TRBJ1-1; TRBD1 agrees at 7 bases. Germline lookup yields CDR1 SGHVS and CDR2 FNYEAQ. The CDR3 has 17 residues. Trimming removed 2 bases from V and 4 bases from J; junction bases left unmatched: 13. The CDR3 is CASSLRDSVREGTEAFF. The CDR3 DNA follows: TGTGCCAGCAGCTTAAGGGACAGTGTGAGAGAGGGCACTGAAGCTTTCTTT.

The genes are TRBV9 and TRBJ1-2; D is uncertain. This CDR3 is built from 15 residues. Trimming removed 0 bases at V and 3 bases at J, with 12 bases between. CDR1 and CDR2 (germline): SGDLS, YYNGEE. Here the CDR3 DNA reads TGTGCCAGCAGCGTAGGATTGAGGGAAGACTATGGCTACACCTTC. Translated, it gives CASSVGLREDYGYTF. The variable domain in full, completed from reference TRBV9 and TRBJ1-2, reads DSGVTQTPKHLITATGQRVTLRCSPRSGDLSVYWYQQSLDQGLQFLIQYYNGEERAKGNILERFSAQQFPDLHSELNLSSLELGDSALYFCASSVGLREDYGYTFGSGTRLTVV.

V is TRBV28 and J is TRBJ1-2; D is undetermined. Trimming stripped 7 bases from V and 2 bases from J, with 8 bases between. This CDR3 comprises 12 residues. Germline values: CDR1 MDHEN, CDR2 SYDVKM. In DNA, the CDR3 is TGTGCCAGCAAATCTTCCAACTATGGCTACACCTTC. This translates into CASKSSNYGYTF.

The chain is built from TRBV6-1 and TRBJ2-5, with D possibly being TRBD1 (5 bases). This CDR3 has 14 amino acids. V was shortened by 3 bases and J by 4 bases, with 12 bases between the two germline ends. Per germline, CDR1 MNHNS and CDR2 SASEGT. In nucleotides, the CDR3 is TGTGCCAGCAGTGAGCAGGGAAGAGGAGAGACCCAGTACTTC. Translated: CASSEQGRGETQYF.

The rearrangement uses TRBV28 and TRBJ2-5; 8 positions match TRBD1. This CDR3 has 14 amino acids. Germline loops: CDR1 MDHEN, CDR2 SYDVKM. After removal of 2 bases from V and 7 bases from J, the junction contained 6 bases not matched to a gene. The CDR3 DNA is TGTGCCAGCAGTTTACTCAGGGGGCGGGTGACCCAGTACTTC. Its protein product is CASSLLRGRVTQYF.

This chain uses TRBV27 with TRBJ2-1, with 10 nucleotides matching TRBD2. The germline gives CDR1 MNHEY, CDR2 SMNVEV (reference sequence). The CDR3 sequence is 17 residues long. Germline trimming cut 2 bases from V and 3 bases from J; bases unmatched to any gene: 7. The CDR3 region has the DNA TGTGCCAGCAGTTTAGGAGTACTAGCGGGAAACTACAATGAGCAGTTCTTC. Protein sequence: CASSLGVLAGNYNEQFF.

The V call is TRBV18, the J call TRBJ1-1, with TRBD1 identical over 9 bases. Germline V CDR1 and CDR2: KGHSH, LQKENI. The CDR3 runs 15 residues. The V segment lost 5 bases and the J segment 4 bases; nucleotides outside the gene matches: 8. The CDR3 protein is CASSEEGQGGTEAFF. CDR3 DNA: TGTGCCAGCTCAGAAGAGGGACAGGGCGGCACTGAAGCTTTCTTT.

This clone was seen only a few times. This sequence joins TRBV2 and TRBJ1-5; perhaps TRBD1 as D (5 bases). The CDR3 is made up of 13 amino acids. Between the trimmed V and J ends, which lost 6 bases and 5 bases, there was a span of 11 bases. Germline V CDR1 and CDR2: SNHLY, FYNNEI. CDR3 nucleotides: TGTGCCAGCAGCGGGGACGTGCATCAGCCCCAGCATTTT. Translating gives CASSGDVHQPQHF.

The chain has TRBV11-3 and TRBJ2-6, with 7 bases identical to TRBD1. The junction had 5 bases not matched to a gene; V was cut back by 5 bases and J by 1 base. The length of the CDR3 is 16 residues. Germline V lookup: CDR1 SGHNT, CDR2 YENEEA. The CDR3 DNA reads as TGTGCCAGCAGCGCAGACAGGGATTCTGGGGCCAACGTCCTGACTTTC. The encoded protein is CASSADRDSGANVLTF.

The V and J genes are TRBV5-6 and TRBJ2-7; a weak D match, TRBD1 (6 bases). The V gene's germline CDR1 is SGHDT and CDR2 YYEEEE. The CDR3 totals 15 residues. V shed 2 bases and J shed 2 bases, with 14 bases lying between them. CDR3 sequence reads: CASSFRAGVTYEQYF. In nucleotides, the CDR3 is TGTGCCAGCAGCTTCCGAGCAGGGGTGACCTACGAGCAGTACTTC.

This chain links TRBV9 with TRBJ1-1, with D unclear. The CDR3 sequence is 14 residues long. CDR1 is SGDLS and CDR2 is YYNGEE in the germline V gene. V was pared by 0 bases and J by 3 bases, with 9 bases between. CDR3 in amino acids: CASSVGLSYTEAFF. CDR3 bases: TGTGCCAGCAGCGTAGGCCTATCTTACACTGAAGCTTTCTTT.

The chain employs TRBV2 and TRBJ1-4; perhaps TRBD1 as D (6 bases). V lost 2 bases and J lost 10, with 14 bases in between. Germline lookup yields CDR1 SNHLY and CDR2 FYNNEI. The CDR3 has 14 residues. CDR3 amino acids: CASSERQDSGKLFF. The CDR3 DNA is TGTGCCAGCAGTGAACGACAGGATTCCGGAAAACTGTTTTTT.

The rearrangement links TRBV28 to TRBJ1-2; maybe TRBD1 (5 bases). This CDR3 has 14 amino acids. Deletions cut 4 bases from V and 4 bases from J, with 13 bases between. Germline-derived CDR1 and CDR2 are MDHEN and SYDVKM. The CDR3 DNA reads as TGTGCCAGCAGTTCGGACATCTCCCCCTATGGCTACACCTTC. Its protein product is CASSSDISPYGYTF.

The V and J genes are TRBV5-4 and TRBJ2-3, with 12 positions matching TRBD2. Germline CDR1 reads SGHNT; CDR2 reads YYREEE (reference sequence). The CDR3 has 15 amino acids. With 0 bases clipped from V and 6 bases from J, the junction kept 2 bases outside the gene matches. The chain's CDR3 is CASSLGLAGGDTQYF. CDR3 in DNA: TGTGCCAGCAGCTTGGGTCTAGCGGGAGGGGATACGCAGTATTTT. Based on the CDR3 plus reference TRBV5-4 and TRBJ2-3, the full variable domain is ETGVTQSPTHLIKTRGQQVTLRCSSQSGHNTVSWYQQALGQGPQFIFQYYREEENGRGNFPPRFSGLQFPNYSSELNVNALELDDSALYLCASSLGLAGGDTQYFGPGTRLTVL.

The chain recombines TRBV19 with TRBJ2-7, with no clear D. V lost 6 bases to trimming and J lost 6 bases, with 12 bases between them. The length of the CDR3 is 12 residues. The V gene's germline CDR1 is LNHDA and CDR2 SQIVND (reference sequence). The CDR3 nucleotides read TGTGCCAGTAGGAACGGCGTTGGCGAGCAGTACTTC. Amino acids: CASRNGVGEQYF.